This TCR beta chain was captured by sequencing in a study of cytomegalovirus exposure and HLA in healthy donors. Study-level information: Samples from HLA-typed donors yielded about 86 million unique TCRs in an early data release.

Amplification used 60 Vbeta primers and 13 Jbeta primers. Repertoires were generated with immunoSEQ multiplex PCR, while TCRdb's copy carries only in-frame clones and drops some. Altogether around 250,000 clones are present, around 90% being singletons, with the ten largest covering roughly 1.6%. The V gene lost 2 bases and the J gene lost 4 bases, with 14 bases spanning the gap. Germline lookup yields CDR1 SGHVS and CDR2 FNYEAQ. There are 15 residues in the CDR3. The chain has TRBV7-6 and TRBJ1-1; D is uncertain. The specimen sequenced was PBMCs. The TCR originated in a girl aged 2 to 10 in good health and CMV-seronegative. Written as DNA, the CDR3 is TGTGCCAGCAGCTTACGCGGCGAGGGAGCCACTGAAGCTTTCTTT. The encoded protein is CASSLRGEGATEAFF.